One and the same sample provided the 26 T cell receptor beta chains below, sequenced in a study of shared clonotypes between healthy human individuals. The protocol was immunoSEQ multiplex PCR, while the TCRdb copy is restricted to in-frame clones and leaves out a portion. The sample has fewer than 200,000 clones; about 93% are singletons. Sequencing was done on a sample of naive CD4+ T cells sorted from blood. Subset of the sample: CD45RA+ positively selected. Receptor source: a woman aged 25 to 45 in good health.

This chain links TRBV6-6 with TRBJ2-7, with 12 bases aligning to TRBD2. The J segment lost 3 bases and the V segment lost 9 bases, leaving 3 bases of the junction unmatched. Germline V gene data show CDR1 as MNHNY and CDR2 as SVGAGI (reference sequence). This CDR3 spans 13 amino acids. Here the CDR3 DNA reads TGTGCCAGTCTAGCGGGAGGGGGCTACGAGCAGTACTTC. It yields the protein CASLAGGGYEQYF.

The chain employs TRBV6-6 and TRBJ2-2, with D perhaps matching TRBD1 (6 bases). The V end lost 5 bases, the J end lost 7 bases, and 17 bases lay between the germline ends. Looked up from germline, CDR1 is MNHNY and CDR2 is SVGAGI (reference sequence). The CDR3 has 15 residues. The CDR3 loop reads CASSRAGDDSGELFF. CDR3 DNA: TGTGCCAGCAGTCGGGCAGGGGATGACAGCGGGGAGCTGTTTTTT.

V and J are TRBV19 and TRBJ1-5; TRBD1 matches 10 bases. Germline loops: CDR1 LNHDA, CDR2 SQIVND (reference sequence). After removal of 6 bases from V and 3 bases from J, the junction contained 5 bases not matched to a gene. The CDR3 has 15 residues. This chain's CDR3 is CASSRDRGSNQPQHF. Written as DNA, the CDR3 is TGTGCCAGTAGCCGGGACAGGGGATCCAATCAGCCCCAGCATTTT.

The CDR3 spells CASSLDRDYERELFF. CDR3 bases: TGTGCCAGCAGCTTAGACCGGGACTACGAAAGGGAGCTGTTTTTT. The chain is built from TRBV7-9 and TRBJ2-2; 7 bases are a match to TRBD2. Germline values: CDR1 SEHNR, CDR2 FQNEAQ (reference sequence). The trim removed 1 base at V and 9 bases at J, leaving 8 bases unmatched. This CDR3 has 15 residues.

The genes are TRBV5-1 and TRBJ2-7, with 9 bases lining up with TRBD1. Losses at the gene ends were 4 bases for V and 6 bases for J; bases not matched to a gene: 14. The CDR3 has 16 residues. Germline CDR1 is SGHRS and CDR2 is YFSETQ. The CDR3 DNA reads TGCGCCAGCAGCAGATTTTTCGACAGGGGGGACTCCGAGCAGTACTTC. Amino acids: CASSRFFDRGDSEQYF. The variable domain in full, completed from reference TRBV5-1 and TRBJ2-7, reads KAGVTQTPRYLIKTRGQQVTLSCSPISGHRSVSWYQQTPGQGLQFLFEYFSETQRNKGNFPGRFSGRQFSNSRSEMNVSTLELGDSALYLCASSRFFDRGDSEQYFGPGTRLTVT.

This clone was seen a single time. This rearrangement joins TRBV7-9 to TRBJ2-3; D is possibly TRBD1 (6 bases). V was trimmed by 1 base and J by 0 bases, leaving 8 bases between them. This CDR3 contains 15 residues. The V gene's germline CDR1 is SEHNR and CDR2 FQNEAQ (reference sequence). CDR3 region: CASSLGTASTDTQYF. The CDR3 bases are TGTGCCAGCAGCTTAGGGACAGCTAGCACAGATACGCAGTATTTT.

This sequence joins TRBV2 and TRBJ2-7; D unresolved. There are 12 residues in the CDR3. Trimming pared 5 bases from V and 12 bases from J, leaving 17 bases between. Germline CDR1 reads SNHLY; CDR2 reads FYNNEI. CDR3 bases: TGTGCCAGCAGTTCTCATCCCCCGGCGCTGTACTTC. This translates into CASSSHPPALYF.

This chain uses TRBV5-1 with TRBJ1-6; 8 bases align to TRBD1. The CDR3 is 14 residues long. Germline V gene data show CDR1 as SGHRS and CDR2 as YFSETQ. J was trimmed by 10 bases and V by 4 bases; bases with no gene match: 7. The CDR3 DNA reads as TGCGCCAGCAGCCCGGGACAGGAAGAATCACCCCTCCACTTT. The encoded protein is CASSPGQEESPLHF.

The chain is built from TRBV2 and TRBJ2-3; 10 bases are a match to TRBD1. Germline CDR1 reads SNHLY; CDR2 reads FYNNEI. Germline trimming cut 6 bases from V and 1 base from J; bases unmatched to any gene: 4. This CDR3 has 15 residues. CDR3 nucleotides: TGTGCCAGCAGGACAGGGGGCGCAGGCACAGATACGCAGTATTTT. It codes for CASRTGGAGTDTQYF.

The chain joins TRBV6-6 to TRBJ1-1; D remains ambiguous. The V and J ends lost 6 bases and 1 base respectively, with 12 bases between them. Germline V gives CDR1 MNHNY, CDR2 SVGAGI (reference sequence). This CDR3 has 14 amino acids. The CDR3 bases are TGTGCCAGCAGCCAGAGGGCTTCGAACACTGAAGCTTTCTTT. It yields the protein CASSQRASNTEAFF.

The chain has TRBV10-3 and TRBJ2-3; D possibly corresponds to TRBD2 (6 bases). V was trimmed by 3 bases and J by 6 bases, leaving 13 bases between them. The CDR3 runs 14 residues. CDR1 ENHRY and CDR2 SYGVKD come from the germline V gene. The DNA of the CDR3 is TGTGCCATCAGTGAACGCGGGATTGGGGATACGCAGTATTTT. Translation: CAISERGIGDTQYF.

V gene TRBV5-8 combines with J gene TRBJ1-5, with D hard to call. V was pared by 2 bases and J by 5 bases, with 5 bases between. This CDR3 is built from 12 residues. Per the germline V gene, CDR1 is SGHTS and CDR2 is YDEGEE. The CDR3 is CASSFRDQPQHF. The CDR3 DNA is TGTGCCAGCAGCTTTCGGGATCAGCCCCAGCATTTT.

The V call is TRBV11-1, the J call TRBJ2-5; no clear D. The CDR3 is 16 residues long. Trimming took off 0 bases at V and 5 bases at J, with 16 bases between the two ends. Germline values: CDR1 SGHAT, CDR2 FQDESV (reference sequence). The CDR3 DNA follows: TGTGCCAGCAGCTTAGCGACGCCTTATACAGTCGAGACCCAGTACTTC. The encoded protein is CASSLATPYTVETQYF.

This clone was counted once. The CDR3 loop reads CASSLKTVGGYSYEQYF. The CDR3 nucleotides are TGTGCCAGCAGCTTAAAGACGGTGGGAGGTTATTCCTACGAGCAGTACTTC. V and J are TRBV7-3 and TRBJ2-7, with D tentatively TRBD2 (6 bases). The V end was cut by 1 base, the J end by 1 base, with 17 bases between. The V gene's germline CDR1 is SGHTA and CDR2 FQGTGA. CDR3 length equals 17 residues.

V is TRBV5-1 and J is TRBJ2-3; D uncertain. V lost 0 bases and J 8 bases, leaving 7 bases between the germline ends. CDR1 SGHRS and CDR2 YFSETQ come from the germline V gene. CDR3 length: 12 residues. Here the CDR3 DNA reads TGCGCCAGCAGCTTGGGCCAGACTACGCAGTATTTT. This codes for CASSLGQTTQYF.

V and J are TRBV5-6 and TRBJ1-1; D ambiguous. V was shortened by 0 bases and J by 1 base, with 4 bases between the two germline ends. The CDR3 contains 13 residues. The V gene's germline CDR1 is SGHDT and CDR2 YYEEEE. The CDR3 protein is CASSLGANTEAFF. The CDR3 DNA sequence: TGTGCCAGCAGCTTGGGAGCGAACACTGAAGCTTTCTTT.

This rearrangement joins TRBV2 to TRBJ2-5; 11 bases agree with TRBD2. The DNA end is a closer match to TRBJ2-7, so the J assignment may be wrong. Germline assignment: CDR1 SNHLY and CDR2 FYNNEI. The CDR3 sequence is 15 residues long. CDR3 nucleotide sequence: TGTGCCAGCAGTGAAAGGGCTAGCGGGAGGAGCGAGCAGTACTTC. Its protein product is CASSERASGRSEQYF.

The V call is TRBV5-4, the J call TRBJ1-2; D gene uncertain. This CDR3 has 15 residues. The germline V and J ends were trimmed by 2 bases and 4 bases, with 15 bases remaining between them. The germline CDR1 and CDR2 sequences are SGHNT and YYREEE (reference sequence). The CDR3 sequence is CASSFRGPGFYGYTF. The CDR3 nucleotides are TGTGCCAGCAGCTTCCGAGGACCGGGGTTCTATGGCTACACCTTC.

V usage is TRBV6-5 and J usage is TRBJ1-6; the D gene is possibly TRBD1 (6 bases). Trimming cost V 6 bases and J 11 bases, with 17 bases left between them. Germline V lookup: CDR1 MNHEY, CDR2 SVGAGI. The CDR3 length is 14 residues. CDR3 nucleotides: TGTGCCAGCAGCCTCGGACAGCCGATGACACCCCTCCACTTT. Translating it yields CASSLGQPMTPLHF.

The gene calls are TRBV19 and TRBJ2-1; TRBD2 matches 10 bases. This CDR3 has 13 amino acids. The J segment lost 9 bases and the V segment lost 7 bases, leaving 6 bases of the junction unmatched. Per germline, CDR1 LNHDA and CDR2 SQIVND (reference sequence). The CDR3 loop is CASKIAGGVEQFF. The CDR3 coding sequence is TGTGCCAGTAAAATAGCGGGAGGAGTTGAGCAGTTCTTC.

The chain recombines TRBV30 with TRBJ2-3; 8 bases map to TRBD1. Germline V gene data show CDR1 as GTSNPN and CDR2 as SVGIG (reference sequence). The CDR3 extends over 15 amino acids. V was pared by 2 bases and J by 8 bases, with 12 bases of the junction left unmatched. The CDR3 reads CAWSPRTGPWGTQYF. CDR3 nucleotides: TGTGCCTGGAGTCCGAGGACAGGGCCGTGGGGTACGCAGTATTTT. Together with reference TRBV30 and TRBJ2-3, the CDR3 gives the full variable domain: SQTIHQWPATLVQPVGSPLSLECTVEGTSNPNLYWYRQAAGRGLQLLFYSVGIGQISSEVPQNLSASRPQDRQFILSSKKLLLSDSGFYLCAWSPRTGPWGTQYFGPGTRLTVL.

The gene calls are TRBV28 and TRBJ2-2; the D gene is possibly TRBD2 (5 bases). The CDR3 covers 17 residues. Trimming stripped 2 bases from V and 6 bases from J, with 19 bases between. CDR1 and CDR2 (germline): MDHEN, SYDVKM. Written as DNA, the CDR3 is TGTGCCAGCAGTTTAGCGAGGGCCAGTTTTACGCCCGGGGAGCTGTTTTTT. Translation: CASSLARASFTPGELFF.

The chain has TRBV4-1 and TRBJ2-1; TRBD2 matches 11 bases. V trimming: 1 base; J trimming: 7 bases; junction bases outside the gene matches: 6. Germline V gene lookup returns CDR1 MGHRA and CDR2 YSYEKL. The CDR3 consists of 16 residues. CDR3 coding DNA: TGCGCCAGCAGCCAAGGGGTACTAGCGGGAGCTAATGAGCAGTTCTTC. Amino acids: CASSQGVLAGANEQFF.

The gene calls are TRBV5-1 and TRBJ2-3; 11 bases match TRBD2. CDR3 length: 16 residues. From germline, CDR1 is SGHRS and CDR2 YFSETQ. V trimming: 4 bases; J trimming: 0 bases; junction bases outside the gene matches: 4. This CDR3 reads CASSPTSGISTDTQYF. CDR3 DNA: TGCGCCAGCAGCCCGACTAGCGGGATTAGCACAGATACGCAGTATTTT.

This chain joins TRBV5-4 and TRBJ1-2, with D possibly TRBD1 on 5 matching bases. The CDR3 covers 15 residues. In germline, CDR1 is SGHNT, CDR2 YYREEE (reference sequence). The germline V and J ends were trimmed by 3 bases and 7 bases, with 19 bases remaining between them. The CDR3 sequence: CASSSPVGVASGYTF. The DNA for the CDR3 is TGTGCCAGCAGCTCGCCAGTGGGGGTGGCGTCTGGCTACACCTTC.

The V call is TRBV15, the J call TRBJ2-5; D could derive from TRBD1 or TRBD2 (6 bases each). The J call may be wrong; the DNA end is better matched by TRBJ2-7. The germline V gene has CDR1 LNHNV and CDR2 YYDKDF (reference sequence). CDR3 length: 15 residues. This CDR3 is CATSRDRGLGYEQYF. For the CDR3, the DNA is TGTGCCACCAGCAGAGATCGGGGGCTGGGCTACGAGCAGTACTTC.